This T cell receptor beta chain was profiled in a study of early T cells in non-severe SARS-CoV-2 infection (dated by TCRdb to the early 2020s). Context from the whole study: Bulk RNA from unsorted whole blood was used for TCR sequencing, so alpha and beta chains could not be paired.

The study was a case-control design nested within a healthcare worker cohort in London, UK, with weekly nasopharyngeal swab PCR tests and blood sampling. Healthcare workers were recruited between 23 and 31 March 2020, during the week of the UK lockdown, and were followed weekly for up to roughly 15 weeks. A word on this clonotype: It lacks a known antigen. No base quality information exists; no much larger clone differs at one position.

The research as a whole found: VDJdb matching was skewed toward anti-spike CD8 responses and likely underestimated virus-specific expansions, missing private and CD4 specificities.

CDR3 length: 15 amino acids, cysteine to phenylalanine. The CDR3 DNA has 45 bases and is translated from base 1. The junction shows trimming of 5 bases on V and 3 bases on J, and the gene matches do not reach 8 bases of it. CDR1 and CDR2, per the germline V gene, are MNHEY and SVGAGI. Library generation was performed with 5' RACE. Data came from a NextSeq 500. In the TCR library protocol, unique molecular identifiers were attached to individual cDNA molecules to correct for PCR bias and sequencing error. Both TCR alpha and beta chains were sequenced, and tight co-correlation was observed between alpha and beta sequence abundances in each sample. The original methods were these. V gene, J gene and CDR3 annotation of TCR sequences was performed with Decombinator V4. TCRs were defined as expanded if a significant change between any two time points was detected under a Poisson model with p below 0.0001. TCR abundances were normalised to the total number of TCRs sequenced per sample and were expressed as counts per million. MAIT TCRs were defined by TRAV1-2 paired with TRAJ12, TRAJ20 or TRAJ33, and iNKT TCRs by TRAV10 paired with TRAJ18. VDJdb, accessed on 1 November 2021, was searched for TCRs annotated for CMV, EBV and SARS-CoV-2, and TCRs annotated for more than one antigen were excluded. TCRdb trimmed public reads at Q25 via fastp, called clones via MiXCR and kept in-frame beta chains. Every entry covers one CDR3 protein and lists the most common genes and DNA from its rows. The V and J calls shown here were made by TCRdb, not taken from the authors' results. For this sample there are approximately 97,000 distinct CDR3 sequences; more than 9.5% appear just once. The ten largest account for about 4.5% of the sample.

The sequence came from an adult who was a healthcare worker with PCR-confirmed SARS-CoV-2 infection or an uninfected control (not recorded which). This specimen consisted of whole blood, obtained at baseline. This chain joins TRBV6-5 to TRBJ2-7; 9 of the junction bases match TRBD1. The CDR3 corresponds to CASSPPGQGFYEQYF. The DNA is TGTGCCAGCAGTCCTCCGGGACAGGGTTTCTACGAGCAGTACTTC.